These 14 T cell receptor beta chains came from one sample sequenced in a study of blood T cell repertoires in COVID-19. Using immunoSEQ multiplex PCR, the repertoire was profiled, and TCRdb retains in-frame clones only, with some absent. The data contain about 140,000 clones, 65% to 90% of them singletons. The sequencing input was peripheral blood. These receptors all stem from a human donor in a cohort sampled during active COVID-19.

The rearrangement uses TRBV24-1 and TRBJ2-7, with 10 bases identical to TRBD1. V was pared by 3 bases and J by 6 bases, with 7 bases of the junction left unmatched. The germline V gene has CDR1 KGHDR and CDR2 SFDVKD. The CDR3 has 15 residues. The CDR3 DNA reads TGTGCCACCAGTGATACTTCGACAGGGGGCCGCGAGCAGTACTTC. The encoded protein is CATSDTSTGGREQYF.

The chain recombines TRBV11-2 with TRBJ1-4, with D tentatively TRBD1 (5 bases). In germline, CDR1 is SGHAT, CDR2 FQNNGV. Trimming cost V 5 bases and J 8 bases, with 15 bases left between them. The CDR3 consists of 14 residues. The CDR3 DNA reads as TGTGCCAGCAGCCCCGCATGGGGGGGGGAAAAACTGTTTTTT. This sequence encodes CASSPAWGGEKLFF. Using reference TRBV11-2 and TRBJ1-4 for the parts outside the CDR3, the full variable domain is EAGVAQSPRYKIIEKRQSVAFWCNPISGHATLYWYQQILGQGPKLLIQFQNNGVVDDSQLPKDRFSAERLKGVDSTLKIQPAKLEDSAVYLCASSPAWGGEKLFFGSGTQLSVL.

Regarding this clone: The junction departs from the called germline gene at one end, perhaps through a read error. This rearrangement joins TRBV27 to TRBJ2-5; possibly TRBD2 for D (5 bases). Germline V CDR1 and CDR2: MNHEY, SMNVEV (reference sequence). The length of the CDR3 is 14 residues. CDR3 in amino acids: CASGLSGIQETQYF. For the CDR3, the DNA is TGTGCCAGCGGTTTGTCGGGGATCCAAGAGACCCAGTACTTC.

The gene calls are TRBV6-1 and TRBJ2-1, with TRBD1 as a possible D gene (5 bases). The CDR3 loop spans 16 amino acids. The V gene's germline CDR1 is MNHNS and CDR2 SASEGT. Trimming stripped 2 bases from V and 0 bases from J, with 11 bases between. CDR3 nucleotide sequence: TGTGCCAGCAGTGAAAGGCAGGGAAGCTCCTACAATGAGCAGTTCTTC. Encoded protein: CASSERQGSSYNEQFF.

This clone has more than one count but fewer than ten. V usage is TRBV2 and J usage is TRBJ1-1, with no clear D. Germline V gene data show CDR1 as SNHLY and CDR2 as FYNNEI. This CDR3 is built from 13 residues. V was pared by 4 bases and J by 5 bases, with 11 bases between. The CDR3 region is CASSGRVGTEAFF. The CDR3, as DNA: TGTGCCAGCAGTGGGAGGGTTGGAACTGAAGCTTTCTTT.

The chain has TRBV7-9 and TRBJ2-7, with a weak D call TRBD1 (6 bases). Trimming stripped 4 bases from V and 5 bases from J, with 15 bases between. The length of the CDR3 is 14 residues. Germline CDR1 SEHNR, CDR2 FQNEAQ (reference sequence). The DNA for the CDR3 is TGTGCCAGCAGCTCGAGCACAGGGTACGACGAGCAGTACTTC. Residues: CASSSSTGYDEQYF. The complete variable domain, with remaining parts taken from reference TRBV7-9 and TRBJ2-7, reads DTGVSQNPRHKITKRGQNVTFRCDPISEHNRLYWYRQTLGQGPEFLTYFQNEAQLEKSRLLSDRFSAERPKGSFSTLEIQRTEQGDSAMYLCASSSSTGYDEQYFGPGTRLTVT.

V and J are TRBV19 and TRBJ2-7; TRBD1 aligns across 8 bases. Germline CDR1 is LNHDA and CDR2 is SQIVND (reference sequence). This CDR3 has 15 residues. Germline trimming cut 3 bases from V and 2 bases from J; bases unmatched to any gene: 6. Written as DNA, the CDR3 is TGTGCCAGTAGTATGCTTGGGACAGGAACCTACGAGCAGTACTTC. Translating it yields CASSMLGTGTYEQYF.

The genes are TRBV12-3 or TRBV12-4 and TRBJ2-5; the D is unclear. There are 11 residues in the CDR3. The ends were cut back, 3 bases at V and 5 bases at J, with 4 bases in the middle. The CDR3 region is CASSLSETQYF. In DNA form, the CDR3 reads TGTGCCAGCAGTTTGTCGGAGACCCAGTACTTC.

DNA of the CDR3: TGTGCCAGCAGCGCGGCTAGCGGGGGCTCCTACGAGCAGTACTTC. This encodes CASSAASGGSYEQYF. This chain connects TRBV9 to TRBJ2-7, with 10 positions matching TRBD2. Losses at the gene ends were 3 bases for V and 0 bases for J; bases not matched to a gene: 3. Germline CDR1 and CDR2: SGDLS and YYNGEE. The CDR3 sequence is 15 residues long.

The rearrangement links TRBV14 to TRBJ2-7; perhaps TRBD1 as D (6 bases). Per the germline V gene, CDR1 is SGHDN and CDR2 is FVKESK. V lost 3 bases and J lost 2, with 11 bases in between. There are 14 residues in the CDR3. For the CDR3, the DNA is TGTGCCAGCAGCCAGGCAGGGGCGACCTACGAGCAGTACTTC. Its translation is CASSQAGATYEQYF. Supplemented by reference TRBV14 and TRBJ2-7, the full variable domain reads EAGVTQFPSHSVIEKGQTVTLRCDPISGHDNLYWYRRVMGKEIKFLLHFVKESKQDESGMPNNRFLAERTGGTYSTLKVQPAELEDSGVYFCASSQAGATYEQYFGPGTRLTVT.

The chain joins TRBV18 to TRBJ2-3, with TRBD1 matching 8 bases. The ends lost 3 bases at V and 0 bases at J; junction bases unmatched: 2. This CDR3 is built from 15 residues. Germline values: CDR1 KGHSH, CDR2 LQKENI. CDR3 loop: CASSPQGASTDTQYF. CDR3 nucleotides: TGTGCCAGCTCACCCCAGGGGGCTAGCACAGATACGCAGTATTTT.

The genes are TRBV7-9 and TRBJ2-6; D uncertain. V was shortened by 5 bases and J by 0 bases, with 11 bases between the two germline ends. The CDR3 runs to 16 residues. From germline, CDR1 is SEHNR and CDR2 FQNEAQ (reference sequence). This chain's CDR3 is CASSQQRNSGANVLTF. As DNA, the CDR3 is TGTGCCAGCAGCCAACAACGAAACTCTGGGGCCAACGTCCTGACTTTC.

As for this clone: Different DNA sequences within this sample yield the same CDR3. The chain recombines TRBV28 with TRBJ2-5; 7 bases are shared with TRBD2. The CDR3 runs to 13 residues. V shed 7 bases, J shed 2 bases, and the junction held 4 bases outside the gene matches. The germline V gene encodes CDR1 MDHEN and CDR2 SYDVKM. The CDR3 sequence: CASKRGGQETQYF. In DNA form, the CDR3 reads TGTGCCAGCAAGCGGGGAGGGCAAGAGACCCAGTACTTC.

V and J are TRBV3-1 (or the pseudogene TRBV3-2) and TRBJ2-7; D unresolved. V lost 1 base and J 4 bases, leaving 5 bases between the germline ends. The CDR3 sequence is 12 residues long. Per the germline V gene, CDR1 is LGHDT and CDR2 is YNNKEL (reference sequence). The DNA for the CDR3 is TGTGCCAGCAGCCAAGTGAGATACGAGCAGTACTTC. This encodes CASSQVRYEQYF.